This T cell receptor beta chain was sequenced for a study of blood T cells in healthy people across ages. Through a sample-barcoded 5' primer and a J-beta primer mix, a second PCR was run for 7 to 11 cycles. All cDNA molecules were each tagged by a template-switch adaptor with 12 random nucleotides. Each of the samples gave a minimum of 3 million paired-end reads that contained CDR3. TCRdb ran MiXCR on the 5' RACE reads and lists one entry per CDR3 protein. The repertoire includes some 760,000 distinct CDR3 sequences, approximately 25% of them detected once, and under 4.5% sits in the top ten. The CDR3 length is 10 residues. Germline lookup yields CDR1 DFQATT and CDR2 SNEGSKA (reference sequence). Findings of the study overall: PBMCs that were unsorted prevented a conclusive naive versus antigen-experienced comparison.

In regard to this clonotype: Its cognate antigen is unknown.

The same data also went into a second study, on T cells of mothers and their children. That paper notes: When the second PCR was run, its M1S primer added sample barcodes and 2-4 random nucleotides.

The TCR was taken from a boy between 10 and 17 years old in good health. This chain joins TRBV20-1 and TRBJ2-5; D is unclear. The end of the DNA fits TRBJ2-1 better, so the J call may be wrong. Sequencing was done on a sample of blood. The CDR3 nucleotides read TGCAGTGTCGAGAGAGATGAGCAGTTCTTC. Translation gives CSVERDEQFF.